A single sample gave rise to the 3 T cell receptor beta chains below, sequenced in a study of graft-versus-host responses after intestinal transplantation. Antigens of these TCRs are unknown. Using immunoSEQ multiplex PCR, the repertoire was profiled, and TCRdb retains in-frame clones only, with some absent. This table holds fewer than 90,000 clones, 94% found once. The source was unstimulated CD4+ T cells sorted from spleen or lymph node cells, collected before transplant. These TCRs come from a human donor who was the organ donor for an intestinal transplant.

V is TRBV9 and J is TRBJ2-3; tentative D call: TRBD2 (6 bases). Germline CDR1 reads SGDLS; CDR2 reads YYNGEE. The CDR3 is 15 residues long. Trimming took off 4 bases at V and 6 bases at J, with 18 bases between the two ends. The CDR3 nucleotides read TGTGCCAGCAGCACTACGGGGGACTGGATGGATACGCAGTATTTT. It yields the protein CASSTTGDWMDTQYF.

V and J are TRBV28 and TRBJ1-5, with D tentatively TRBD1 (6 bases). The ends were cut back, 2 bases at V and 5 bases at J, with 22 bases in the middle. Germline-derived CDR1 and CDR2 are MDHEN and SYDVKM. This CDR3 is 18 amino acids long. The CDR3 spells CASSLGAASGTRDQPQHF. CDR3 coding DNA: TGTGCCAGCAGTTTAGGGGCCGCTTCCGGGACACGAGATCAGCCCCAGCATTTT.

The chain uses TRBV4-1 and TRBJ2-1; 9 bases align to TRBD2. Looked up from germline, CDR1 is MGHRA and CDR2 is YSYEKL. This CDR3 has 18 residues. The V segment lost 0 bases and the J segment 9 bases; nucleotides outside the gene matches: 15. CDR3 in amino acids: CASSQDRVRRGGIGEQFF. The DNA of the CDR3 is TGCGCCAGCAGCCAAGATCGGGTTAGGCGGGGGGGAATTGGTGAGCAGTTCTTC.